This T cell receptor (beta chain) emerged from a study of cytomegalovirus exposure and HLA in healthy donors. This clone was seen once. The CDR3 runs to 16 residues. V gave up 0 bases and J gave up 11 bases; unmatched junction bases: 13. In germline, CDR1 is SGHVS, CDR2 FQNEAQ. The PCR contained 60 Vbeta and 13 Jbeta primers. Sequencing was performed with immunoSEQ multiplex PCR; in TCRdb, only in-frame clones are kept and a portion is missing. The data contain around 170,000 clones, approximately 80% of them seen just once; the ten biggest clones take up around 1.6%. The sample comprised PBMCs. The TCR sequence derives from a man younger than 35 in good health and CMV-seronegative. The V gene is TRBV7-8, the J gene TRBJ1-5, with 7 nucleotides matching TRBD1. Here the CDR3 reads CASSLARAGGNRAQHF. CDR3 coding DNA: TGTGCCAGCAGCTTAGCGCGGGCAGGGGGTAATCGGGCCCAGCATTTT.